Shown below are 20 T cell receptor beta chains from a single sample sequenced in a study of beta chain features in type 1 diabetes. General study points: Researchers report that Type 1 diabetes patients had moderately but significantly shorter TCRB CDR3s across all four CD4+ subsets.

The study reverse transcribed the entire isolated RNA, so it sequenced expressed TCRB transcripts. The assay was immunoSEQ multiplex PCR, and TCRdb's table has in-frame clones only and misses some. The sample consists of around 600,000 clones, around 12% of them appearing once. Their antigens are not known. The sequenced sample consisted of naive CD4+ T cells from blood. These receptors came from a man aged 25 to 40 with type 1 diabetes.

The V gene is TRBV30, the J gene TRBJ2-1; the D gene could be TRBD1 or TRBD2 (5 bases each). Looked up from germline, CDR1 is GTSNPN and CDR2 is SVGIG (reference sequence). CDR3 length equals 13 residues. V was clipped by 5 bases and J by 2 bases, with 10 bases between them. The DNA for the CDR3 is TGTGCCTGGGGACTGGGGGCCTACAATGAGCAGTTCTTC. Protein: CAWGLGAYNEQFF.

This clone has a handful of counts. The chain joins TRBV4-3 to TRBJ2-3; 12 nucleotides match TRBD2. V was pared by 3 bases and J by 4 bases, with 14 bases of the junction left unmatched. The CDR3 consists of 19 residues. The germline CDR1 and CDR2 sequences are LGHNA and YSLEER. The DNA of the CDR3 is TGCGCCAGCAGCCAGGATCTCCTAGCGGGGGGGGCCTGGGCAGATACGCAGTATTTT. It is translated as CASSQDLLAGGAWADTQYF.

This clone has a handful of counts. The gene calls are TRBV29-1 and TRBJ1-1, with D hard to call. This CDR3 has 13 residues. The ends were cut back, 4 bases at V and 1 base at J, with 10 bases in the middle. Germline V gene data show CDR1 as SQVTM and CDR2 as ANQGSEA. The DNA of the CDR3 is TGCAGCGTTGTTGAGGCGCCGAACACTGAAGCTTTCTTT. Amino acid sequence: CSVVEAPNTEAFF.

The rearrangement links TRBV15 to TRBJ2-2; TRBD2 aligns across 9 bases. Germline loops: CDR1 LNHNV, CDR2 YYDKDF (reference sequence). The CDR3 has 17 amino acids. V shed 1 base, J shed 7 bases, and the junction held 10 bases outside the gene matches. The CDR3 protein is CATSRGLPSGDGGELFF. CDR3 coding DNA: TGTGCCACCAGCAGAGGATTGCCTAGCGGGGACGGCGGGGAGCTGTTTTTT.

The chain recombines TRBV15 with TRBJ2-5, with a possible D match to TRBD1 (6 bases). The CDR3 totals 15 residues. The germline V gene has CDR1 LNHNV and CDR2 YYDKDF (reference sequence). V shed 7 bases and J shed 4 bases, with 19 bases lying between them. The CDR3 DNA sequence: TGTGCCACCACCAGTTTCGAACAGGGTAGAGAGACCCAGTACTTC. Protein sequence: CATTSFEQGRETQYF. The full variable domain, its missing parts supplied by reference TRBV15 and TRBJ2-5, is DAMVIQNPRYQVTQFGKPVTLSCSQTLNHNVMYWYQQKSSQAPKLLFHYYDKDFNNEADTPDNFQSRRPNTSFCFLDIRSPGLGDTAMYLCATTSFEQGRETQYFGPGTRLLVL.

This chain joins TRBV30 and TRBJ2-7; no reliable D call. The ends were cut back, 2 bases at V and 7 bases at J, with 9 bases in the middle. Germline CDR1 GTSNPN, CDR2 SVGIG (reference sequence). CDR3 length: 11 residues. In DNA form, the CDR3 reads TGTGCCTGGAGTCAGCTGGGGGAGCAGTACTTC. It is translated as CAWSQLGEQYF.

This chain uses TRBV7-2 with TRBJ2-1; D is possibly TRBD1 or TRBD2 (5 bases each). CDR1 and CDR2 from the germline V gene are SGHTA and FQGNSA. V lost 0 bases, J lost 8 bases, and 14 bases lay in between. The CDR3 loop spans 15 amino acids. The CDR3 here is CASSLALEGTHEQFF. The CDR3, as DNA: TGTGCCAGCAGCTTAGCGCTAGAGGGGACCCATGAGCAGTTCTTC.

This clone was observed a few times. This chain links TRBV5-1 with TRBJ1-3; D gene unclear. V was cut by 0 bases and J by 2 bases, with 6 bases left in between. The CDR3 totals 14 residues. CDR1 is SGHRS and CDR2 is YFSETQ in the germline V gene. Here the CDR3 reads CASSLETTGNTIYF. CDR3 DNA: TGCGCCAGCAGCTTGGAAACTACTGGAAACACCATATATTTT.

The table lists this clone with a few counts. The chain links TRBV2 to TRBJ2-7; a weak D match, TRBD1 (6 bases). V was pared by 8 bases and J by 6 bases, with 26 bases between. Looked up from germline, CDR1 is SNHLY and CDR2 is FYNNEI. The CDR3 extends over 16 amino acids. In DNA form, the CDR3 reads TGTGCCAGCGATCGATCAGGGTACACAGGGAAAGGCGAGCAGTACTTC. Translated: CASDRSGYTGKGEQYF. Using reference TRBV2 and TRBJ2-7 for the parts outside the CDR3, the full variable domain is EPEVTQTPSHQVTQMGQEVILRCVPISNHLYFYWYRQILGQKVEFLVSFYNNEISEKSEIFDDQFSVERPDGSNFTLKIRSTKLEDSAMYFCASDRSGYTGKGEQYFGPGTRLTVT.

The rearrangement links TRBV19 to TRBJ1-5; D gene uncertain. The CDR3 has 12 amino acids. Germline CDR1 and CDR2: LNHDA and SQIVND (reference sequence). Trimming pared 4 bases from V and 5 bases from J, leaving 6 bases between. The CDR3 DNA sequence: TGTGCCAGTAGTACTGGGGATCAGCCCCAGCATTTT. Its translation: CASSTGDQPQHF.

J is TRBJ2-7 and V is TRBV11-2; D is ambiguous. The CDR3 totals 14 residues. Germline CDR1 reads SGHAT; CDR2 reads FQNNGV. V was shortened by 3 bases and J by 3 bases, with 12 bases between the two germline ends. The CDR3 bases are TGTGCCAGCAGCTTCGGGTATGAAAGCTACGAGCAGTACTTC. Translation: CASSFGYESYEQYF. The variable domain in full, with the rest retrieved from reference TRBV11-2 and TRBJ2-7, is EAGVAQSPRYKIIEKRQSVAFWCNPISGHATLYWYQQILGQGPKLLIQFQNNGVVDDSQLPKDRFSAERLKGVDSTLKIQPAKLEDSAVYLCASSFGYESYEQYFGPGTRLTVT.

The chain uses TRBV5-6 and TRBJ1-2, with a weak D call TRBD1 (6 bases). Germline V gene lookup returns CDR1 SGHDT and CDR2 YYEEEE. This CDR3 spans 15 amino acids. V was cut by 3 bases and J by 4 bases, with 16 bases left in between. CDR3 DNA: TGTGCCAGCAGCTATGCGAGGGGGATAGGCTATGGCTACACCTTC. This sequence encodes CASSYARGIGYGYTF.

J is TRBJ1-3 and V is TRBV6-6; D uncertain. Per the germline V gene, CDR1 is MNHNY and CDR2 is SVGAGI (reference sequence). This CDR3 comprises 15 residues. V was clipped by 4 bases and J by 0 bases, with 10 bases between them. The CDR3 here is CASSSLGFSGNTIYF. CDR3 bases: TGTGCCAGCAGTTCTCTAGGTTTCTCTGGAAACACCATATATTTT.

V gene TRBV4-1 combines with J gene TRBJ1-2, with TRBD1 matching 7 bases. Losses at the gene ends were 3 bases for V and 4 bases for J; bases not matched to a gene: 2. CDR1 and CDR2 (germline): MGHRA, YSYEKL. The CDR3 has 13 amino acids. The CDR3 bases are TGCGCCAGCAGCCAGACAGGGATCTATGGCTACACCTTC. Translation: CASSQTGIYGYTF.

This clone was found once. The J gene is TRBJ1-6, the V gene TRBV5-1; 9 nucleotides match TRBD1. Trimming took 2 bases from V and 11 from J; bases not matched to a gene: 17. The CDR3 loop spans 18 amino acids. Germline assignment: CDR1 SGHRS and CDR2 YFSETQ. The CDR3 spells CASSFEQGAAHLSAPLHF. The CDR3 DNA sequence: TGCGCCAGCAGCTTCGAACAGGGGGCTGCCCATCTCTCCGCACCCCTCCACTTT.

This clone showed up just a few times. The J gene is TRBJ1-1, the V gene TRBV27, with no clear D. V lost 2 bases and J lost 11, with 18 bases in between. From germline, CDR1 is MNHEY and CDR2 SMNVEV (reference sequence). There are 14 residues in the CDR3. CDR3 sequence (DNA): TGTGCCAGCAGTTTAGTGGGTGCATCCCCGGAGGCTTTCTTT. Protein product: CASSLVGASPEAFF.

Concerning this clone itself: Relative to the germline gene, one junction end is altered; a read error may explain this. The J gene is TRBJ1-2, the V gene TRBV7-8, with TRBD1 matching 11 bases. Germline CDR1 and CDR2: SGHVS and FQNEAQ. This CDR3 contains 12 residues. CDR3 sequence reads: CASSWPGQGVCF. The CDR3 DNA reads TGTGCCAGCAGCTGGCCGGGACAGGGGGTCTGCTTC.

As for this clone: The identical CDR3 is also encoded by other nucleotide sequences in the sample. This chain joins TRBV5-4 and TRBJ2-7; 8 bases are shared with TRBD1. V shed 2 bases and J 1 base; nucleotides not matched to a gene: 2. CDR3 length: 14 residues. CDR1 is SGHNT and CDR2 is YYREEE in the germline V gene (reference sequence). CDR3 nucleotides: TGTGCCAGCAGCTTTGGGACAGGTTCCTACGAGCAGTACTTC. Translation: CASSFGTGSYEQYF. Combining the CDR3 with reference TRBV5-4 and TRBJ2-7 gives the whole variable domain ETGVTQSPTHLIKTRGQQVTLRCSSQSGHNTVSWYQQALGQGPQFIFQYYREEENGRGNFPPRFSGLQFPNYSSELNVNALELDDSALYLCASSFGTGSYEQYFGPGTRLTVT.

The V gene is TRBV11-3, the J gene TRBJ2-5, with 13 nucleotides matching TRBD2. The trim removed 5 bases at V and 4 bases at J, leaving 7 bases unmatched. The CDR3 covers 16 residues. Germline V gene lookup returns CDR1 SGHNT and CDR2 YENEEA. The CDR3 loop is CASSPQGTSGAETQYF. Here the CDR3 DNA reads TGTGCCAGCAGCCCCCAAGGGACTAGCGGGGCAGAGACCCAGTACTTC.

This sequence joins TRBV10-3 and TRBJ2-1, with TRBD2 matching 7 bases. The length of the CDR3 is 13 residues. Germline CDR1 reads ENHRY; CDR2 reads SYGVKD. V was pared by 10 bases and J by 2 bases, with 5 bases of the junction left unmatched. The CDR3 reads CATGGLAYNEQFF. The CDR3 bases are TGTGCCACCGGGGGGTTGGCCTACAATGAGCAGTTCTTC.